A selection of T cell receptor beta chains follows, all from one sample in a study of blood T cell repertoires in COVID-19. Sequenced by immunoSEQ multiplex PCR; TCRdb stores in-frame clones only, minus some. Among under 140,000 clones, around 74% were seen once, and the ten largest hold over 6%. The sequencing input was peripheral blood. These receptors came from a woman in her sixties or seventies with acute or convalescent COVID-19. Each CDR3 is given with its conserved first and last residue. A D gene is named only where the DNA matches it firmly. Where a row states a size, it is once, few, many or the class of an expanded clone; other rows omit it.

d_gene	abundance	j_gene	v_gene	CDR3aa	CDR3nt
TRBD1	.	TRBJ1-2	TRBV5-1	CASRPGTVSYGYTF	TGCGCCAGCAGACCCGGGACAGTCAGCTATGGCTACACCTTC
.	.	TRBJ1-2	TRBV30	CAQWPGGLYGYTF	TGTGCCCAATGGCCGGGGGGCCTCTATGGCTACACCTTC
.	once	TRBJ1-2	TRBV6-2/TRBV6-3	CASSYSGANYGYTF	TGTGCCAGCAGTTACTCGGGGGCGAACTATGGCTACACCTTC
TRBD2	.	TRBJ2-3	TRBV4-2	CASSRLLGGASTDTQYF	TGTGCCAGCAGCCGGCTACTCGGGGGGGCCAGCACAGATACGCAGTATTTT
TRBD1	.	TRBJ2-5	TRBV19	CASSTDRGVGETQYF	TGTGCCAGTAGTACAGACAGGGGGGTAGGTGAGACCCAGTACTTC
.	.	TRBJ1-1	TRBV2	CASTNGVRGTEAFF	TGTGCCAGCACCAACGGCGTCCGAGGGACTGAAGCTTTCTTT
TRBD1	.	TRBJ2-6	TRBV15	CATSRDRAGANVLTF	TGTGCCACCAGCAGGGACAGGGCTGGGGCCAACGTCCTGACTTTC
.	.	TRBJ2-7	TRBV7-2	CASSLSRGAPEQYF	TGTGCCAGCAGCTTATCTCGGGGGGCGCCTGAGCAGTACTTC
.	.	TRBJ2-2	TRBV27	CASSRSRVRNTGELFF	TGTGCCAGCAGTCGGTCTCGGGTACGGAACACCGGGGAGCTGTTTTTT
.	.	TRBJ2-5	TRBV9	CASSSSVGTKETQYF	TGTGCCAGCAGTTCTAGCGTAGGAACCAAAGAGACCCAGTACTTC
.	.	TRBJ1-3	TRBV28	CASSPSRGSLGNTIYF	TGTGCCAGCAGTCCAAGCAGGGGTTCTTTGGGAAACACCATATATTTT
TRBD1	.	TRBJ2-7	TRBV6-5	CASSYSMRQGYEQYF	TGTGCCAGCAGTTACTCGATGAGACAGGGCTACGAGCAGTACTTC
.	.	TRBJ2-7	TRBV29-1	CSGSPGVGYEQYF	TGCAGCGGGTCGCCAGGGGTGGGCTACGAGCAGTACTTC
.	.	TRBJ2-1	TRBV5-1	CASSLAGREGFYNEQFF	TGCGCCAGCAGCTTGGCCGGCAGGGAAGGTTTCTACAATGAGCAGTTCTTC
TRBD1	.	TRBJ1-3	TRBV14	CASSQTPGTAPGNTIYF	TGTGCCAGCAGCCAGACCCCCGGGACAGCCCCTGGAAACACCATATATTTT
.	once	TRBJ2-2	TRBV9	CASSAPPWQGGTGELFF	TGTGCCAGCAGCGCGCCCCCTTGGCAGGGTGGAACCGGGGAGCTGTTTTTT
TRBD1	few	TRBJ1-6	TRBV7-2	CASSLVTGGNSPLHF	TGTGCCAGCAGCTTAGTTACAGGGGGTAATTCACCCCTCCACTTT
.	.	TRBJ2-2	TRBV7-2	CASSLHEPDTGELFF	TGTGCCAGCAGCTTACACGAACCAGACACCGGGGAGCTGTTTTTT
TRBD1	few	TRBJ2-7	TRBV28	CASRMTGLYEQYF	TGTGCCAGCCGGATGACAGGGCTCTACGAGCAGTACTTC
.	.	TRBJ1-1	TRBV28	CASSLAGRHGAFF	TGTGCCAGCAGTTTGGCGGGACGACATGGAGCTTTCTTT